This TCR beta chain was recorded in a study of T cells in Graves' hyperthyroidism and ophthalmopathy. Across the study: Blood was drawn when the patient was first diagnosed and still untreated.

TCR beta CDR3 regions were amplified from RNA. First-round RT-PCR with HTBI primers amplified the TCR CDR3 region. In TCRdb, the multiplex PCR reads were re-called with MiXCR into one record per CDR3 protein. This sample has about 250,000 distinct CDR3 sequences; 22% occur once, and the top ten carry around 65%. The CDR3 consists of 15 residues. V lost 3 bases, J lost 2 bases, and 6 bases stayed unmatched. Material: blood. The receptor's source is a young man with Graves' ophthalmopathy. J is TRBJ2-7 and V is TRBV12-3 or TRBV12-4, with 8 bases aligning to TRBD1. The DNA of the CDR3 is TGTGCCAGCAGTTTCCCTGGACAGGGAACCTACGAGCAGTACTTC. Its translation: CASSFPGQGTYEQYF.